The following is a T cell receptor beta chain sequence with its context. TCRdb reprocessed the 5' RACE reads; each CDR3 protein has one entry and no DNA is given. The clone table shows some 190,000 distinct CDR3 sequences, with the ten largest holding 6% to 9%. The sample comes from a study of monozygotic twins with inflammatory bowel disease. This CDR3 region has 13 residues. The sequencing input was blood. The V gene is TRBV12-3 or TRBV12-4, the J gene TRBJ2-3; TCRdb calls TRBD2, which cannot be checked without DNA. The source of this sequence is a human donor with ulcerative colitis or Crohn's disease, or a healthy co-twin of an affected twin (not recorded which). The CDR3 loop reads CASSSEGAGGANF.